The TCR beta chain described here comes from a study of blood T cell repertoires in COVID-19. The CDR3 covers 17 residues. V lost 2 bases and J lost 2, with 18 bases in between. CDR1 and CDR2 from the germline V gene are LNHDA and SQIVND (reference sequence). During the 2 weeks before they entered the study, exposed participants had met someone with a PCR-confirmed or clinician-diagnosed COVID-19 case. Measured with immunoSEQ multiplex PCR; TCRdb has only the in-frame clones, and not every one. The sample includes over 200,000 clones, roughly 90% of them seen just once. What was sequenced was PBMCs or T cells enriched from blood (not recorded which). The TCR was taken from a man aged 25 to 40 who had been exposed to COVID-19. The chain combines TRBV19 with TRBJ2-5, with a tentative D call TRBD2 (6 bases). This CDR3 reads CASSISYSGGDQETQYF. DNA for the CDR3: TGTGCCAGTAGTATATCATATTCCGGCGGGGATCAAGAGACCCAGTACTTC. The variable domain in full, completed from reference TRBV19 and TRBJ2-5, reads DGGITQSPKYLFRKEGQNVTLSCEQNLNHDAMYWYRQDPGQGLRLIYYSQIVNDFQKGDIAEGYSVSREKKESFPLTVTSAQKNPTAFYLCASSISYSGGDQETQYFGPGTRLLVL.